This T cell receptor (beta chain) was identified during a study of CD8+ T cells in alopecia areata. Study outcomes and limitations: Greater clonality was observed in lesional scalp samples, especially alopecia totalis/universalis, versus normal scalp. How baseline CD8+ expansion relates to response remains uncertain (there was one nonresponder). Administration of tofacitinib significantly diminished scalp clonality and expanded CD8+ clones within the top 100.

To note about this clone: The antigen is undetermined.

Extracted RNA was reverse transcribed into cDNA, the sequencing template. Measured with immunoSEQ multiplex PCR; TCRdb has only the in-frame clones, and not every one. The sample has 140,000 to 150,000 clones; 45% to 65% are singletons. The germline V gene encodes CDR1 SGHNT and CDR2 YYREEE (reference sequence). The V and J ends lost 0 bases and 0 bases respectively, with 6 bases between them. The CDR3 spans 14 residues. Treatment denoted: oral pan-JAK inhibitor, 5-10 mg twice daily. It was from alopecia areata patients that lesional scalp punch biopsies and peripheral blood were collected. The source material was CD8+ T cells sorted from blood, sampled at week 4, from a patient treated with tofacitinib. The chain carries TRBV5-4 and TRBJ2-5; D is ambiguous. This clonotype originated in a human donor with alopecia areata. The chain's CDR3 is CASSLDADQETQYF. The CDR3 nucleotides read TGTGCCAGCAGCTTGGACGCAGACCAAGAGACCCAGTACTTC.